These 27 T cell receptor beta chains were sequenced from one sample in a study of Graves' ophthalmopathy and Graves' hyperthyroidism. RNA transcripts yielded amplified TCR beta CDR3 regions. First-round RT-PCR employed HTBI primers, with a second-round multiplex PCR after it. TCRdb ran MiXCR on the multiplex PCR reads and lists one entry per CDR3 protein. The sample lists around 590,000 distinct CDR3 sequences, 35% to 45% seen once, with about 4.2% in the top ten. The sample taken for sequencing was peripheral blood or thyroid tissue (not recorded which). The receptors come from an adult man with Graves' hyperthyroidism.

The chain carries TRBV29-1 and TRBJ1-1; D remains ambiguous. CDR3 length: 11 residues. Germline assignment: CDR1 SQVTM and CDR2 ANQGSEA. The germline V and J ends were trimmed by 7 bases and 8 bases, with 14 bases remaining between them. DNA of the CDR3: TGCAGCGCAAAACAGAACCAGGAAGCTTTCTTT. This codes for CSAKQNQEAFF.

This clonotype appeared many times. The chain carries TRBV19 and TRBJ2-7; 9 nucleotides match TRBD2. Trimming cost V 3 bases and J 1 base; bases outside gene matches: 4. CDR3 length equals 15 residues. From germline, CDR1 is LNHDA and CDR2 SQIVND (reference sequence). The CDR3 bases are TGTGCCAGTAGTATCCTAGCGGGATTTTCCTACGAGCAGTACTTC. It yields the protein CASSILAGFSYEQYF.

This clonotype was counted ten times or more. The chain links TRBV7-9 to TRBJ2-5, with 7 bases matching TRBD2. CDR1 and CDR2 from the germline V gene are SEHNR and FQNEAQ (reference sequence). CDR3 length: 15 residues. J lost 2 bases, V lost 3 bases, and 6 bases had no gene match. This chain's CDR3 is CASSFLAETQETQYF. CDR3 DNA sequence: TGTGCCAGCAGCTTCCTAGCGGAGACTCAAGAGACCCAGTACTTC.

This clonotype has ten or more counts. J is TRBJ2-5 and V is TRBV19; perhaps TRBD2 as D (5 bases). The germline CDR1 and CDR2 sequences are LNHDA and SQIVND (reference sequence). This CDR3 spans 13 amino acids. V was cut by 5 bases and J by 2 bases, with 9 bases left in between. CDR3 nucleotides: TGTGCCAGTAGTCAACTAGTGCAAGAGACCCAGTACTTC. This translates into CASSQLVQETQYF. The complete variable domain, with remaining parts taken from reference TRBV19 and TRBJ2-5, reads DGGITQSPKYLFRKEGQNVTLSCEQNLNHDAMYWYRQDPGQGLRLIYYSQIVNDFQKGDIAEGYSVSREKKESFPLTVTSAQKNPTAFYLCASSQLVQETQYFGPGTRLLVL.

V is TRBV12-3 or TRBV12-4 and J is TRBJ2-6, with 8 bases identical to TRBD1. V was clipped by 5 bases and J by 3 bases; unmatched bases: 6. The CDR3 spans 16 residues. CDR3 in amino acids: CASSRSTGDGANVLTF. Written as DNA, the CDR3 is TGTGCCAGCAGTCGGTCGACAGGGGATGGGGCCAACGTCCTGACTTTC.

V is TRBV20-1 and J is TRBJ2-1, with TRBD2 matching 7 bases. Germline trimming cut 4 bases from V and 4 bases from J; bases unmatched to any gene: 10. The CDR3 is 15 residues long. Germline lookup yields CDR1 DFQATT and CDR2 SNEGSKA (reference sequence). The CDR3 DNA reads as TGCAGTGCTAAAAAGACGGGACTAAATTACAATGAGCAGTTCTTC. Protein sequence: CSAKKTGLNYNEQFF.

CDR3 sequence: CASSVGGGPAGLNTEAFF. CDR3 bases: TGTGCCAGCAGCGTAGGCGGGGGCCCCGCAGGGTTGAACACTGAAGCTTTCTTT. This chain uses TRBV9 with TRBJ1-1; D might be TRBD1 (6 bases). The CDR3 runs to 18 residues. CDR1 is SGDLS and CDR2 is YYNGEE in the germline V gene. Trimming left V 0 bases short and J 0 bases short, with 18 bases between.

This clonotype appeared many times. The J gene is TRBJ2-7, the V gene TRBV11-2; 12 bases are a match to TRBD2. The J segment lost 5 bases and the V segment lost 4 bases, leaving 9 bases of the junction unmatched. Germline V gene lookup returns CDR1 SGHAT and CDR2 FQNNGV. The CDR3 covers 16 residues. The DNA of the CDR3 is TGTGCCAGCAGCTATCGGACTAGCGGGAATCGCGACGAGCAGTACTTC. It specifies CASSYRTSGNRDEQYF.

This clonotype showed up many times. V and J are TRBV7-9 and TRBJ2-2; D may be TRBD2 (5 bases). The germline V and J ends were trimmed by 11 bases and 6 bases, with 22 bases remaining between them. The CDR3 loop spans 15 amino acids. Germline V gene lookup returns CDR1 SEHNR and CDR2 FQNEAQ (reference sequence). CDR3 in DNA: TGTGCCGCGTTGGTAACGCCGACGCGGGCCGGGGAGCTGTTTTTT. It yields the protein CAALVTPTRAGELFF.

By share of the sample, this clonotype is medium-sized. V and J are TRBV9 and TRBJ1-5; D not certain. From germline, CDR1 is SGDLS and CDR2 YYNGEE. This CDR3 spans 13 amino acids. With 2 bases removed from V and 4 bases from J, the gap between germline ends came to 7 bases. CDR3 bases: TGTGCCAGCAGCGTGGGGTTTAATCAGCCCCAGCATTTT. It encodes CASSVGFNQPQHF.

In this sample, this clonotype turned up many times. The chain couples TRBV25-1 to TRBJ1-4; D may be TRBD1 (6 bases). Looked up from germline, CDR1 is MGHDK and CDR2 is SYGVNS. The CDR3 spans 15 residues. Between the trimmed V and J ends, which lost 3 bases and 8 bases, there was a span of 16 bases. In DNA, the CDR3 is TGTGCCAGCAGTGACCCCGGCCAGGGGATGGAAAAACTGTTTTTT. Protein product: CASSDPGQGMEKLFF.

A single count supports this clonotype. The chain is built from TRBV2 and TRBJ1-2, with 7 nucleotides matching TRBD1. The length of the CDR3 is 12 residues. Germline CDR1 and CDR2: SNHLY and FYNNEI. V was clipped by 5 bases and J by 10 bases; unmatched bases: 7. DNA for the CDR3: TGTGCCAGCAGTAATCGGGACAGATCCTACACCTTC. This codes for CASSNRDRSYTF.

This clonotype was seen only a few times. This chain uses TRBV29-1 with TRBJ2-3; TRBD1 matches 10 bases. CDR1 SQVTM and CDR2 ANQGSEA come from the germline V gene. J lost 1 base, V lost 6 bases, and 7 bases had no gene match. The CDR3 runs to 15 residues. This chain's CDR3 is CSVGDRGKRTDTQYF. The DNA of the CDR3 is TGCAGCGTGGGGGACAGGGGAAAGCGCACAGATACGCAGTATTTT.

The chain couples TRBV10-3 to TRBJ1-2; 10 nucleotides match TRBD1. This CDR3 is built from 11 residues. J was trimmed by 12 bases and V by 7 bases; bases with no gene match: 5. Germline values: CDR1 ENHRY, CDR2 SYGVKD. As DNA, the CDR3 is TGTGCCATCACCCCGGGACAGGGGAACACCTTC. This sequence encodes CAITPGQGNTF.

This clonotype was counted many times. V gene TRBV19 combines with J gene TRBJ1-6; D is ambiguous. V lost 11 bases to trimming and J lost 4 bases, with 15 bases between them. This CDR3 is 14 amino acids long. The V gene's germline CDR1 is LNHDA and CDR2 SQIVND (reference sequence). The CDR3 DNA is TGTGCCGGATGGGTCGCGGCTTATAATTCACCCCTCCACTTT. It yields the protein CAGWVAAYNSPLHF. Filled out from reference TRBV19 and TRBJ1-6, the complete variable domain reads DGGITQSPKYLFRKEGQNVTLSCEQNLNHDAMYWYRQDPGQGLRLIYYSQIVNDFQKGDIAEGYSVSREKKESFPLTVTSAQKNPTAFYLCAGWVAAYNSPLHFGNGTRLTVT.

With respect to this clonotype: A read error may be the cause here, since a much bigger clone is one base away. The chain couples TRBV5-4 to TRBJ1-2; D is unresolved. This CDR3 has 14 amino acids. Germline V CDR1 and CDR2: SGHNT, YYREEE (reference sequence). CDR3 in amino acids: CTSSLLSESYGYTF. The CDR3 DNA is TGTACCAGCAGCTTGCTCTCGGAATCCTATGGCTACACCTTC.

Ten or more counts support this clonotype. J is TRBJ2-7 and V is TRBV20-1; D gene unclear. V lost 7 bases to trimming and J lost 3 bases, with 13 bases between them. CDR3 length equals 12 residues. Germline CDR1 and CDR2: DFQATT and SNEGSKA (reference sequence). In DNA, the CDR3 is TGCAGTGGTACGGACGGCAACTACGAGCAGTACTTC. This codes for CSGTDGNYEQYF.

This clonotype was seen only a few times. This rearrangement joins TRBV4-1 to TRBJ2-2; a possible D gene is TRBD1 (6 bases). The CDR3 is made up of 15 amino acids. Trimming left V 5 bases short and J 3 bases short, with 13 bases between. Germline V gene lookup returns CDR1 MGHRA and CDR2 YSYEKL. The CDR3 region has the DNA TGCGCCAGCAGCTCTTACAGGGTGGACACCGGGGAGCTGTTTTTT. This translates into CASSSYRVDTGELFF.

This clonotype appeared once. The rearrangement links TRBV29-1 to TRBJ1-5; a weak D match, TRBD1 (6 bases). V lost 0 bases and J 5 bases, leaving 14 bases between the germline ends. Germline CDR1 SQVTM, CDR2 ANQGSEA. The CDR3 sequence is 15 residues long. This CDR3 reads CSVEDEQGTDQPQHF. The CDR3 nucleotides are TGCAGCGTTGAAGATGAACAGGGCACAGATCAGCCCCAGCATTTT.

This clonotype was seen many times. The chain is built from TRBV20-1 and TRBJ2-7; D is possibly TRBD2 (6 bases). This CDR3 has 16 amino acids. Germline V gene sequence: CDR1 DFQATT, CDR2 SNEGSKA (reference sequence). Trimming cost V 1 base and J 3 bases, with 19 bases left between them. CDR3 protein: CSARGPAGIPIYEQYF. CDR3 nucleotides: TGCAGTGCTAGAGGCCCGGCGGGAATACCTATCTACGAGCAGTACTTC.

At least ten counts were recorded for this clonotype. This chain joins TRBV7-9 and TRBJ2-5; 10 nucleotides line up with TRBD2. The V and J ends lost 8 bases and 3 bases, in that order; junction bases with no gene match: 6. Germline V gene sequence: CDR1 SEHNR, CDR2 FQNEAQ (reference sequence). CDR3 length equals 14 residues. The CDR3 spells CASGRLAGEETQYF. The DNA for the CDR3 is TGTGCCAGCGGCAGGCTAGCGGGAGAAGAGACCCAGTACTTC.

Ten or more counts support this clonotype. V usage is TRBV20-1 and J usage is TRBJ2-6; 10 nucleotides match TRBD2. With V trimmed by 0 bases and J by 2 bases, 4 bases remained unmatched. The V gene's germline CDR1 is DFQATT and CDR2 SNEGSKA (reference sequence). The length of the CDR3 is 17 residues. Here the CDR3 reads CSARDPSGSTGANVLTF. The CDR3 nucleotides read TGCAGTGCTAGAGACCCTAGCGGGAGTACTGGGGCCAACGTCCTGACTTTC.

This clonotype was seen more than once but under ten times. This chain links TRBV30 with TRBJ2-5, with D tentatively TRBD1 (5 bases). V shed 4 bases and J shed 3 bases, with 12 bases lying between them. The CDR3 has 13 residues. Germline CDR1 and CDR2: GTSNPN and SVGIG (reference sequence). The CDR3: CAWTRQPKETQYF. The CDR3 DNA is TGTGCCTGGACCAGACAGCCTAAAGAGACCCAGTACTTC.

The chain couples TRBV10-3 to TRBJ2-7; 9 bases are shared with TRBD2. After removal of 3 bases from V and 1 base from J, the junction contained 7 bases not matched to a gene. The CDR3 runs 16 residues. Germline CDR1 and CDR2: ENHRY and SYGVKD. This chain's CDR3 is CAISDSLAGTSYEQYF. The CDR3 DNA reads TGTGCCATCAGTGATAGTCTAGCGGGGACTTCCTACGAGCAGTACTTC.

The J gene is TRBJ2-6, the V gene TRBV6-5; 9 bases line up with TRBD1. The CDR3 loop spans 18 amino acids. V shed 8 bases and J 0 bases; nucleotides not matched to a gene: 11. Looked up from germline, CDR1 is MNHEY and CDR2 is SVGAGI. CDR3 residues: CASGFRDRAISGANVLTF. The CDR3 DNA is TGTGCCAGCGGATTCCGGGACAGGGCCATCTCTGGGGCCAACGTCCTGACTTTC.

This clonotype came up many times. The chain combines TRBV7-9 with TRBJ1-6, with unresolved D. The CDR3 length is 14 residues. V was trimmed by 2 bases and J by 10 bases, leaving 12 bases between them. The germline V gene has CDR1 SEHNR and CDR2 FQNEAQ (reference sequence). CDR3 in DNA: TGTGCCAGCAGCTTATTGGAAAAGGGATCACCCCTCCACTTT. Its translation: CASSLLEKGSPLHF.

This clonotype appeared a few times. The rearrangement links TRBV27 to TRBJ2-7; D is ambiguous. The CDR3 is 11 amino acids. Germline V gene lookup returns CDR1 MNHEY and CDR2 SMNVEV (reference sequence). V lost 3 bases to trimming and J lost 5 bases, with 5 bases between them. The CDR3 reads CASSFNNEQYF. The CDR3 DNA sequence: TGTGCCAGCAGTTTTAACAACGAGCAGTACTTC.